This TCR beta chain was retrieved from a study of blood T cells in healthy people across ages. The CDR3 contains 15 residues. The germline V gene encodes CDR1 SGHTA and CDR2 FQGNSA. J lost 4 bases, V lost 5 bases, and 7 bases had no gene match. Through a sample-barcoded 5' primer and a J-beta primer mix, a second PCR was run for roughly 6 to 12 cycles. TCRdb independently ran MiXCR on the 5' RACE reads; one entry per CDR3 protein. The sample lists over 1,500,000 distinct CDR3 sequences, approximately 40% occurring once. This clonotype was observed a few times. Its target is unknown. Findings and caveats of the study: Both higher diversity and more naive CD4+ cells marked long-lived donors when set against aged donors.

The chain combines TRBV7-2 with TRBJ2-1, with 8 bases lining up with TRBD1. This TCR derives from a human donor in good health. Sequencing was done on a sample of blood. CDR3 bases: TGTGCCAGCAGCCAGTCCGGGACAGGTTACAATGAGCAGTTCTTC. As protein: CASSQSGTGYNEQFF.